Listed below are T cell receptor beta chains from one sample, sequenced in a study of T cells of healthy individuals. TCRdb redid the calling of the 5' RACE reads with MiXCR, one entry per CDR3 protein. This table has under 70,000 distinct CDR3 sequences, roughly 14% appearing once. The receptors stem from a human donor in good health. The CDR3 runs from the conserved cysteine through the conserved F or W. Fields, in order: D gene, clone size, J gene, V gene, CDR3 protein, CDR3 DNA. D genes are given only for firm matches. Only part of the rows carry a size: once, few, many, or a class if the clone is expanded.

d_call: NA
clone_size: NA
j_call: TRBJ2-3
v_call: TRBV20-1
cdr3_aa: CSATIGEWGSNTQYF
cdr3_nt: TGCAGTGCTACTATCGGGGAGTGGGGTTCAAATACGCAGTATTTT

d_call: NA
clone_size: few
j_call: TRBJ2-3
v_call: TRBV20-1
cdr3_aa: CSASTDTQYF
cdr3_nt: TGCAGTGCTAGCACAGATACGCAGTATTTT

d_call: NA
clone_size: many
j_call: TRBJ2-7
v_call: TRBV9
cdr3_aa: CASDPKGTSYEQYF
cdr3_nt: TGTGCCAGCGACCCGAAGGGCACCTCCTACGAGCAGTACTTC

d_call: NA
clone_size: NA
j_call: TRBJ1-1
v_call: TRBV20-1
cdr3_aa: CSARIWHNTEAFF
cdr3_nt: TGCAGTGCTAGAATTTGGCATAACACTGAAGCTTTCTTT

d_call: NA
clone_size: few
j_call: TRBJ1-3
v_call: TRBV7-9
cdr3_aa: CASSPGFSGNTIYF
cdr3_nt: TGTGCCAGCAGCCCGGGGTTCTCTGGAAACACCATATATTTT

d_call: NA
clone_size: NA
j_call: TRBJ2-7
v_call: TRBV18
cdr3_aa: CASSPVGLGPYEQYF
cdr3_nt: TGTGCCAGCTCACCGGTGGGCTTGGGGCCTTACGAGCAGTACTTC

d_call: NA
clone_size: many
j_call: TRBJ2-7
v_call: TRBV3-1
cdr3_aa: CASSPTMLYEQYF
cdr3_nt: TGTGCCAGCAGCCCGACTATGCTTTACGAGCAGTACTTC

d_call: NA
clone_size: NA
j_call: TRBJ2-3
v_call: TRBV20-1
cdr3_aa: CSASTTDTQYF
cdr3_nt: TGCAGTGCTAGCACGACAGATACGCAGTATTTT

d_call: TRBD1
clone_size: many
j_call: TRBJ2-1
v_call: TRBV15
cdr3_aa: CATSRNLPGQGNNEQFF
cdr3_nt: TGTGCCACCAGCAGAAATCTCCCGGGACAGGGGAACAATGAGCAGTTCTTC

d_call: TRBD1
clone_size: few
j_call: TRBJ1-6
v_call: TRBV2
cdr3_aa: CASSYRGMRDSPLHF
cdr3_nt: TGTGCCAGCAGTTACAGGGGGATGAGGGATTCACCCCTCCACTTT

d_call: NA
clone_size: medium-sized
j_call: TRBJ1-1
v_call: TRBV20-1
cdr3_aa: CSARESNTEAFF
cdr3_nt: TGCAGTGCTAGAGAGAGCAACACTGAAGCTTTCTTT